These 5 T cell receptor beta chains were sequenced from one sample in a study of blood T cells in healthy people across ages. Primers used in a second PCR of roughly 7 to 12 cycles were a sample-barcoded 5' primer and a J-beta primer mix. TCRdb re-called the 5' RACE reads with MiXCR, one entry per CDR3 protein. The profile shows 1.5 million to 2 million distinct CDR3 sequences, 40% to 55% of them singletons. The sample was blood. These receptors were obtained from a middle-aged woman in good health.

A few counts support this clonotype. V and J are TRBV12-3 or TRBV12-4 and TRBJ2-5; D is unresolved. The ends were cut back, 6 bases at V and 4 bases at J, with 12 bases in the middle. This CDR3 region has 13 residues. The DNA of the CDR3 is TGTGCCAGCAGCCCTCGTAACCTAGAGACCCAGTACTTC. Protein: CASSPRNLETQYF.

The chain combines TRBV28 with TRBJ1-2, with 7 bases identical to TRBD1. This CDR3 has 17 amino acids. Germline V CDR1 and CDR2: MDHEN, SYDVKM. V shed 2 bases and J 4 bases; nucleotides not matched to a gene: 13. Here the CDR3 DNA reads TGTGCCAGCAGTTTAGACCCAACAAACAGGGGTGGCTATGGCTACACCTTC. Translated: CASSLDPTNRGGYGYTF.

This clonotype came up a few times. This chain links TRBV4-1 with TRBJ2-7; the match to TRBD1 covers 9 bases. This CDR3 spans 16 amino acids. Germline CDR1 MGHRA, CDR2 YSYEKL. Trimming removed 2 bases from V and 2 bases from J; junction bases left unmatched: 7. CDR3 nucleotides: TGCGCCAGCAGCCAATACCTTGGACAGGGGACCTACGAGCAGTACTTC. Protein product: CASSQYLGQGTYEQYF.

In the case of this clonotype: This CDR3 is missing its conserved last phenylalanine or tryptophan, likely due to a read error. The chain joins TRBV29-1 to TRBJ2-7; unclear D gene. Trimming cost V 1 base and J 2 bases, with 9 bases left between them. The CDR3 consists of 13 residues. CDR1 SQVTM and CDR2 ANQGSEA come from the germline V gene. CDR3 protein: CSVEGAQAYEQYS. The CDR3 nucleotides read TGCAGCGTTGAAGGCGCGCAGGCCTACGAGCAGTACTCC.

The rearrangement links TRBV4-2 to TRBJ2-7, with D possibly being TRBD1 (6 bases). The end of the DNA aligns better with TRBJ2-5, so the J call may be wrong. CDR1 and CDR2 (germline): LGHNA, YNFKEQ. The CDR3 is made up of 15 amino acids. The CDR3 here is CASNPGQTGQETQYF. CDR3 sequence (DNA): TGTGCCAGCAACCCAGGACAGACGGGCCAAGAGACCCAGTACTTC.